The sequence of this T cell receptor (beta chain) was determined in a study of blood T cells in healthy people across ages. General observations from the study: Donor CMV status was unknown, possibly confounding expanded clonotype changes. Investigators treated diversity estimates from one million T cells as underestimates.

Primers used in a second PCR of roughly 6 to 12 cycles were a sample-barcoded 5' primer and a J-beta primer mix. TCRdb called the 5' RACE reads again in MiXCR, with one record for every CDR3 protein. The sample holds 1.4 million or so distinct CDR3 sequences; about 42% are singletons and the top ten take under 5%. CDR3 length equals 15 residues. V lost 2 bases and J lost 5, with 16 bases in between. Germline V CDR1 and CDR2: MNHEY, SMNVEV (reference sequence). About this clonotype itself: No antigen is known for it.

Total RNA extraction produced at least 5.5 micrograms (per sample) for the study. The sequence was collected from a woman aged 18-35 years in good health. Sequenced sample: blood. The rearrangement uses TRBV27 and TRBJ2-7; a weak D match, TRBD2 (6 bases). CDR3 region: CASSLTASESNEQYF. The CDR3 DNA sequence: TGTGCCAGCAGTTTAACGGCTAGCGAGTCCAACGAGCAGTACTTC.